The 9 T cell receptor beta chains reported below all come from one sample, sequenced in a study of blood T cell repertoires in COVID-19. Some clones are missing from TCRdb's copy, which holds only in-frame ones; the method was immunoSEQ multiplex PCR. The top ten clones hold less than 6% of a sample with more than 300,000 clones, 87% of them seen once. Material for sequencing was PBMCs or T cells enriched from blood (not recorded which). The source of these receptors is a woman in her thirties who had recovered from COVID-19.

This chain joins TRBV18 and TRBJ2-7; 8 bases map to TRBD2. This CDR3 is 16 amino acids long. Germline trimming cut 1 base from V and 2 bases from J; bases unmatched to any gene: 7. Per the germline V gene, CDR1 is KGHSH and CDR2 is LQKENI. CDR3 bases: TGTGCCAGCTCACCACGCGGCGGGGGGACGACCTACGAGCAGTACTTC. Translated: CASSPRGGGTTYEQYF. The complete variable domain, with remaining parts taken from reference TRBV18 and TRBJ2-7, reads NAGVMQNPRHLVRRRGQEARLRCSPMKGHSHVYWYRQLPEEGLKFMVYLQKENIIDESGMPKERFSAEFPKEGPSILRIQQVVRGDSAAYFCASSPRGGGTTYEQYFGPGTRLTVT.

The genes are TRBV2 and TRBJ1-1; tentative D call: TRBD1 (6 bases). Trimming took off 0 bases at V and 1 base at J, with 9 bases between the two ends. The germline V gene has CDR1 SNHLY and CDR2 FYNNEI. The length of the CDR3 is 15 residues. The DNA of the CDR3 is TGTGCCAGCAGTGAAGCGGGCAGGGGGAACACTGAAGCTTTCTTT. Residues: CASSEAGRGNTEAFF.

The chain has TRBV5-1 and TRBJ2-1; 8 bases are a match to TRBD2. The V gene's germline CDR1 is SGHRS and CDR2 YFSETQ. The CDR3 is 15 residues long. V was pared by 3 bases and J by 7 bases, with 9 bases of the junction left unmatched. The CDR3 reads CASSYSGAPENEQFF. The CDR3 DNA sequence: TGCGCCAGCAGCTATAGCGGGGCTCCAGAAAATGAGCAGTTCTTC.

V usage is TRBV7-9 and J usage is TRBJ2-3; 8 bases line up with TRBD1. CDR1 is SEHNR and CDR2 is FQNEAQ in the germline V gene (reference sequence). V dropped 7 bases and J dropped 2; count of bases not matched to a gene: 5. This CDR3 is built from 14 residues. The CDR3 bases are TGTGCCAGCAACGACAGGGGACCCACAGATACGCAGTATTTT. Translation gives CASNDRGPTDTQYF.

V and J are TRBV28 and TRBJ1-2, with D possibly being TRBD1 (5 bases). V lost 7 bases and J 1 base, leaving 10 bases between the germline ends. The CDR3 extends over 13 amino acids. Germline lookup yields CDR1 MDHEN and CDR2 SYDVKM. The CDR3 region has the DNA TGTGCCAGCACCAAAGGGGATAACTATGGCTACACCTTC. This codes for CASTKGDNYGYTF.

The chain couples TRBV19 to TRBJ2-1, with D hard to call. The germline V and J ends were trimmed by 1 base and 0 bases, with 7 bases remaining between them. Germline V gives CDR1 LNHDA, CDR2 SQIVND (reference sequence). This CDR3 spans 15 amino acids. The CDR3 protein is CASSIAVPSYNEQFF. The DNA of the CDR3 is TGTGCCAGTAGTATAGCGGTCCCCTCCTACAATGAGCAGTTCTTC.

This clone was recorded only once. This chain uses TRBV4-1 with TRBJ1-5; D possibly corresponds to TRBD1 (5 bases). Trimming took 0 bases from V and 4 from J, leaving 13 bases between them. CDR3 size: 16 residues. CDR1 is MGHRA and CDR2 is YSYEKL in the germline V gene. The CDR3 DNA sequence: TGCGCCAGCAGCCAAGATGGGGCAGGGAGGAATCAGCCCCAGCATTTT. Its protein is CASSQDGAGRNQPQHF.

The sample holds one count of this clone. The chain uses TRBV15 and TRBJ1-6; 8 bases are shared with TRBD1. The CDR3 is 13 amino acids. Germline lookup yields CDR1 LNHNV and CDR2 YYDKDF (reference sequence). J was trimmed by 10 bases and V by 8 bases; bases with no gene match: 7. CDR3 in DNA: TGTGCCACCGGCCGTCAGGGGGCATCACCCCTCCACTTT. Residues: CATGRQGASPLHF.

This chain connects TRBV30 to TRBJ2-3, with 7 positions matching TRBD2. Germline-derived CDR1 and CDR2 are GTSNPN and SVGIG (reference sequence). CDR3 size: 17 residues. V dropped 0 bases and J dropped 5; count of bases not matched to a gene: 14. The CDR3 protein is CAWSVRSLGGGRDTQYF. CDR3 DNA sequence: TGTGCCTGGAGTGTACGGAGTTTGGGGGGGGGAAGAGATACGCAGTATTTT.